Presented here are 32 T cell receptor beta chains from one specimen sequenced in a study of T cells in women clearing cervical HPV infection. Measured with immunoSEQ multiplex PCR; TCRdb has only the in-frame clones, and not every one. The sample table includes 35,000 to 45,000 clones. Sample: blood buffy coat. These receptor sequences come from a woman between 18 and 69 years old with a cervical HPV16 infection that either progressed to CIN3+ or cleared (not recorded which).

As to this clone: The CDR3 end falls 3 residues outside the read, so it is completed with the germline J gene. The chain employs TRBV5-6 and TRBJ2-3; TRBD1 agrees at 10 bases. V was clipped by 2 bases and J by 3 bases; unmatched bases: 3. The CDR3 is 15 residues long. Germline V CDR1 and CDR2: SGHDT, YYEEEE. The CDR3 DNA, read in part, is TGTGCCAGCAGCTTTGTGGGACAGGGGACAGATACG. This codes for CASSFVGQGTDT. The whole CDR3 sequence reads CASSFVGQGTDTQYF.

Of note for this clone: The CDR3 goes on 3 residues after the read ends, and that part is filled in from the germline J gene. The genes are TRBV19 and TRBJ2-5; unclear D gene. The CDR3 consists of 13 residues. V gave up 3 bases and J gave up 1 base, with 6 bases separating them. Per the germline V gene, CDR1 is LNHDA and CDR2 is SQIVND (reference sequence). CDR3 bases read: TGTGCCAGTAGTATTGAAGCCCAAGAGACC. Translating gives CASSIEAQET. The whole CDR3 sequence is CASSIEAQETQYF.

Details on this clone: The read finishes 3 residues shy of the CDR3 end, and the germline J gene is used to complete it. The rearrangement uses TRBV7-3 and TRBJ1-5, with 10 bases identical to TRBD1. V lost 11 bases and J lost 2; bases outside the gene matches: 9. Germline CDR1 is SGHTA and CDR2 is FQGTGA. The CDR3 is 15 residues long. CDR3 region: CAGRLGTGGNQPQHF. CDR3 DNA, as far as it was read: TGTGCCGGGCGCCTCGGGACAGGGGGCAATCAGCCC.

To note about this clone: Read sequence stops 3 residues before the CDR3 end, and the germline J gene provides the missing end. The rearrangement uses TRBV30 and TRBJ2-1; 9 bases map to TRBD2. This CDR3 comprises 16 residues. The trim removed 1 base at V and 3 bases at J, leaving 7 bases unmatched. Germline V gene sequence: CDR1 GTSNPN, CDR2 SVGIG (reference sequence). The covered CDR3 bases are TGTGCCTGGAGTGCAACGACTAGCGGATACTACAATGAG. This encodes CAWSATTSGYYNE. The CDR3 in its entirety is CAWSATTSGYYNEQFF.

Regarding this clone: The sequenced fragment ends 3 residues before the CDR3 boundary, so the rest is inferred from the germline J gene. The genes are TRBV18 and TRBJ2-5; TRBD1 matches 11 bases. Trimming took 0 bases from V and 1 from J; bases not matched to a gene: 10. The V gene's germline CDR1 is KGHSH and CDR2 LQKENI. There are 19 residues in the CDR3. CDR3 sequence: CASSPPRTGGRSSQETQYF. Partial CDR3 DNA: TGTGCCAGCTCACCACCGAGGACAGGGGGCAGGTCGAGCCAAGAGACC.

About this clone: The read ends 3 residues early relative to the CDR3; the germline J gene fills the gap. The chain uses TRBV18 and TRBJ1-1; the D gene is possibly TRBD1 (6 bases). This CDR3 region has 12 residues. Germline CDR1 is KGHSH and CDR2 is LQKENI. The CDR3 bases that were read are TGTGCCAGCTCCCGACCACAGGGTCGC. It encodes CASSRPQGR. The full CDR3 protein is CASSRPQGRAFF.

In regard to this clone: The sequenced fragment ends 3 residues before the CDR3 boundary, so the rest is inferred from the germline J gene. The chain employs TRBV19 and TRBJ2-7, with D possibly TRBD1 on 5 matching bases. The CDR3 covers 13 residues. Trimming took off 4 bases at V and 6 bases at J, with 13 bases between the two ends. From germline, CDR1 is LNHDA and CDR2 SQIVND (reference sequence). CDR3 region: CASSTQIGVEQYF. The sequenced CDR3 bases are TGTGCCAGTAGTACCCAAATAGGGGTCGAG.

The covered CDR3 bases are TGTGCCAGCTCGCAGGGACTAGCGGACGAG. Residues: CASSQGLADE. The full CDR3 reads CASSQGLADEQYF. The chain carries TRBV18 and TRBJ2-7, with 11 bases aligning to TRBD2. The read ends 3 residues early relative to the CDR3; the germline J gene fills the gap. J lost 5 bases, V lost 6 bases, and 3 bases had no gene match. CDR3 length: 13 amino acids. Germline assignment: CDR1 KGHSH and CDR2 LQKENI.

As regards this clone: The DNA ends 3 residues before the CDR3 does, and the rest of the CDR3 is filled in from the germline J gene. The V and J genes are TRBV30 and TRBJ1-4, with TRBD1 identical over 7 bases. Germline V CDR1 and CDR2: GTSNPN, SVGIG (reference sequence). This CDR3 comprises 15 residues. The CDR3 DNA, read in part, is TGTGCCTGGGGATACAGGGGCGCTGGGGCCAACGTA. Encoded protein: CAWGYRGAGANV. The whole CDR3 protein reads CAWGYRGAGANVLFF.

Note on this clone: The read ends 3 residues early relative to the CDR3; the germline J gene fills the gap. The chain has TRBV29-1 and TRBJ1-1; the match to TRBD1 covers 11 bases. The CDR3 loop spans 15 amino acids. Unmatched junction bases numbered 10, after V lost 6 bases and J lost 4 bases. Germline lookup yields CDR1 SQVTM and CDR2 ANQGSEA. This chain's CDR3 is CSVGGTGTGGTEAFF. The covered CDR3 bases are TGCAGCGTGGGGGGAACCGGGACAGGGGGCACTGAA.

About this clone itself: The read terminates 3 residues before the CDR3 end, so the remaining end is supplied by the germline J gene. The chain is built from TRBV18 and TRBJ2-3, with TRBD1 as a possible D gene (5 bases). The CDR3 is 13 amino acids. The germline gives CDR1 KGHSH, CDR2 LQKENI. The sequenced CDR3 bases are TGTGCCAGCTCACAGGGGTACCAAGAGACG. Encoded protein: CASSQGYQET. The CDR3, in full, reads CASSQGYQETQYF.

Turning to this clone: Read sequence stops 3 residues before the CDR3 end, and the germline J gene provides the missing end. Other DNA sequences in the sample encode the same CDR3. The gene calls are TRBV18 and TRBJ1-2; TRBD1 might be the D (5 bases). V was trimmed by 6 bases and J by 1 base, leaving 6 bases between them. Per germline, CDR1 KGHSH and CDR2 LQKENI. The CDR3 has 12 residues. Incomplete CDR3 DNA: TGTGCCAGCTCTGACAGTAACTATGGC. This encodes CASSDSNYG. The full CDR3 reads CASSDSNYGYTF.

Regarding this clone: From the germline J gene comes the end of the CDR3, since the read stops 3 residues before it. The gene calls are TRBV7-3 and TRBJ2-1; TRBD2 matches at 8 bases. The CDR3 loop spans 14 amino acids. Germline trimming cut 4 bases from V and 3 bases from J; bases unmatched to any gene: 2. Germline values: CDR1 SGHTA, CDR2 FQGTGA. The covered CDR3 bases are TGTGCCAGCAGCTCCGGGACTAGCTACAATGAG. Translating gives CASSSGTSYNE. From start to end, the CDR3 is CASSSGTSYNEQFF.

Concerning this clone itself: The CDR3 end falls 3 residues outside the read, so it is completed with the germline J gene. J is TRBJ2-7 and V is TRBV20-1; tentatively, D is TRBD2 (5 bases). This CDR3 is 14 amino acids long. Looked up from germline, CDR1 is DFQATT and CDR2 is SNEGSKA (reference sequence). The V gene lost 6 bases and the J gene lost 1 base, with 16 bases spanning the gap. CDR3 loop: CSASPGLESYEQYF. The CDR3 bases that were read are TGCAGTGCGAGCCCGGGGTTGGAGTCCTACGAG.

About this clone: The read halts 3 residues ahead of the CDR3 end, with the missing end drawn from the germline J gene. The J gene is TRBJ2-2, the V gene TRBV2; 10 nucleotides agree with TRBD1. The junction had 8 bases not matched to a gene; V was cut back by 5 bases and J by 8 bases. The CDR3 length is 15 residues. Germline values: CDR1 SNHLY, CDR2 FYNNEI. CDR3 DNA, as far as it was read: TGTGCCAGCAGTCCTGGGACAGGGGTGATGGGGGAG. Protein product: CASSPGTGVMGE. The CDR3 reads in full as CASSPGTGVMGELFF.

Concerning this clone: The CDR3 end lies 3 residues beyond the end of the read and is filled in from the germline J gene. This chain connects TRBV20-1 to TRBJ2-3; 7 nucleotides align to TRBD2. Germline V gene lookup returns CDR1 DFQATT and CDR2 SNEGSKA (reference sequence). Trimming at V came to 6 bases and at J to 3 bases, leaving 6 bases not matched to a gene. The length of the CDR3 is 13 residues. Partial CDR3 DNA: TGCAGTGCAAAACGCGGGGGTACAGATACG. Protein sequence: CSAKRGGTDT. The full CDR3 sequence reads CSAKRGGTDTQYF.

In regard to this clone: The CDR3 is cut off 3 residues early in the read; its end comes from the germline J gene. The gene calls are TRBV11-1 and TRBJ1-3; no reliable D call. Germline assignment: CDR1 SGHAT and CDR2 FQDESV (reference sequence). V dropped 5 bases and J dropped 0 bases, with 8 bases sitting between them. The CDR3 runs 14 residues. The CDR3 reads CASSAHGSGNTIYF. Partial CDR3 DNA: TGTGCCAGCAGCGCACATGGCTCTGGAAACACC.

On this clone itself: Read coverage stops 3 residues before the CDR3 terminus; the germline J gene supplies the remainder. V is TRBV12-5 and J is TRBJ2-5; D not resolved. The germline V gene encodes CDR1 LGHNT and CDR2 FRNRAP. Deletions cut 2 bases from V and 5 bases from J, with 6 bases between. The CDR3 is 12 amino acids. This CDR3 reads CASGLRLETQYF. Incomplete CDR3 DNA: TGTGCTAGTGGTTTGAGGTTGGAGACC. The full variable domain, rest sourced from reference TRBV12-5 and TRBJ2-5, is DARVTQTPRHKVTEMGQEVTMRCQPILGHNTVFWYRQTMMQGLELLAYFRNRAPLDDSGMPKDRFSAEMPDATLATLKIQPSEPRDSAVYFCASGLRLETQYFGPGTRLLVL.

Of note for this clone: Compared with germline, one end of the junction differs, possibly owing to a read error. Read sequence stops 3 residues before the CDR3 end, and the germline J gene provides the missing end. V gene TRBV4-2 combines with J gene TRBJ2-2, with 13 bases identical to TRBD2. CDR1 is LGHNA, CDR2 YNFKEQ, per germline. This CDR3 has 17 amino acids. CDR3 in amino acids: CASSQGGLAGVAGELFF. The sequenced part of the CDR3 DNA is TGCGCCAGCAGCCAAGGCGGACTAGCGGGAGTAGCCGGGGAG.

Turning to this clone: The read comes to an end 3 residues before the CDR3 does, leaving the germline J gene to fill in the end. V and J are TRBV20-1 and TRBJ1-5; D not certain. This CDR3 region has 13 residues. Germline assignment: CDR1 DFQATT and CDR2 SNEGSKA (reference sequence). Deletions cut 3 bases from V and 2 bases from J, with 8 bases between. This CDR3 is CSASPRGNQPQHF. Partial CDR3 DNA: TGCAGTGCTAGTCCCAGAGGCAATCAGCCC.

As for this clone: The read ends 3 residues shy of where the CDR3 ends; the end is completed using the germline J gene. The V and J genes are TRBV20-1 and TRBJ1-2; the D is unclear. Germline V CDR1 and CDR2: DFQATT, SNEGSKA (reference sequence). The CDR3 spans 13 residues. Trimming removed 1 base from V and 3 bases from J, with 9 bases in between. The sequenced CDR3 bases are TGCAGTGCTAGAGCAGGTACCTACTATGGC. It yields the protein CSARAGTYYG. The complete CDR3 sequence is CSARAGTYYGYTF.

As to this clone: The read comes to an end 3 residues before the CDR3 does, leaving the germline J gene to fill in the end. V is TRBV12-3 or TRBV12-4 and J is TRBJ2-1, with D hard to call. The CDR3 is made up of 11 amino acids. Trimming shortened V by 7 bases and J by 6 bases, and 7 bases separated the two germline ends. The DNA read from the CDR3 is TGTGCCAGCACGGGTTTCAATGAG. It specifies CASTGFNE. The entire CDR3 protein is CASTGFNEQFF.

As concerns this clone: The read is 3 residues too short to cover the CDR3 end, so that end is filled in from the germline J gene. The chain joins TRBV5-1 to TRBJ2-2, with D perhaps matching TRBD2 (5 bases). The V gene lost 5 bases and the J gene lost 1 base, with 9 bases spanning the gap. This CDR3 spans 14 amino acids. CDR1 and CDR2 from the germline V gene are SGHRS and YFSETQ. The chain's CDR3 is CASRRGLNTGELFF. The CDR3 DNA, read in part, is TGCGCCAGCAGACGAGGGCTGAACACCGGGGAG. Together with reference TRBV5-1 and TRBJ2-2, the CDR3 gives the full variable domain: KAGVTQTPRYLIKTRGQQVTLSCSPISGHRSVSWYQQTPGQGLQFLFEYFSETQRNKGNFPGRFSGRQFSNSRSEMNVSTLELGDSALYLCASRRGLNTGELFFGEGSRLTVL.

This CDR3 is CASSLDIRAGEQYF. The covered CDR3 bases are TGTGCCAGCAGCTTGGATATAAGAGCGGGCGAG. The chain carries TRBV5-4 and TRBJ2-7; D may be TRBD2 (6 bases). The observed sequence ends 3 residues before the CDR3 terminus, with the missing tail filled in from the germline J gene. V lost 0 bases and J lost 6, with 13 bases in between. Germline CDR1 SGHNT, CDR2 YYREEE (reference sequence). The CDR3 has 14 amino acids.

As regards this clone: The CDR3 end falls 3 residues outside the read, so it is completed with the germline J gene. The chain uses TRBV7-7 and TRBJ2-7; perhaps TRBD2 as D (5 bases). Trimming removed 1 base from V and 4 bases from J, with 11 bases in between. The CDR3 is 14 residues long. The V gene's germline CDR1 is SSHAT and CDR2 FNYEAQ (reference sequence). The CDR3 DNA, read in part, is TGTGCCAGCAGCTTAGGGGAGACGGGGTACGAG. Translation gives CASSLGETGYE. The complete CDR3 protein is CASSLGETGYEQYF.

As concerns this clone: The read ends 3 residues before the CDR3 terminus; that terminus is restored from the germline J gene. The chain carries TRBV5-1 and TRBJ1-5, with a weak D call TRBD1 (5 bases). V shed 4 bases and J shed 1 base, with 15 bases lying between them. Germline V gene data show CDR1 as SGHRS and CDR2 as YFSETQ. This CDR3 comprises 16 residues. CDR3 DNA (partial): TGCGCCAGCAGCCCCGGCGGGGGGTTAAGCAATCAGCCC. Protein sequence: CASSPGGGLSNQP. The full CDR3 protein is CASSPGGGLSNQPQHF.

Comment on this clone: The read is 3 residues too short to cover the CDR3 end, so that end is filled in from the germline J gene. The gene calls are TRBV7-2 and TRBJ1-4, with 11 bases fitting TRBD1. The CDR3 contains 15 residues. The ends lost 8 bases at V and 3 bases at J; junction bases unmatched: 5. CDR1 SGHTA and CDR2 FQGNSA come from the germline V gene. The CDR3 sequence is CASGGQGGANEKLFF. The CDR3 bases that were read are TGTGCCAGCGGGGGACAGGGGGGGGCTAATGAAAAA.

The chain's CDR3 is CASSSRDRGLGTQYF. The CDR3 bases that were read are TGCGCCAGCAGCTCCCGAGACAGGGGGCTCGGGACC. V usage is TRBV5-1 and J usage is TRBJ2-5; 10 bases line up with TRBD1. The CDR3 is cut off 3 residues early in the read; its end comes from the germline J gene. Germline CDR1 is SGHRS and CDR2 is YFSETQ. This CDR3 contains 15 residues. V shed 3 bases, J shed 7 bases, and the junction held 9 bases outside the gene matches.

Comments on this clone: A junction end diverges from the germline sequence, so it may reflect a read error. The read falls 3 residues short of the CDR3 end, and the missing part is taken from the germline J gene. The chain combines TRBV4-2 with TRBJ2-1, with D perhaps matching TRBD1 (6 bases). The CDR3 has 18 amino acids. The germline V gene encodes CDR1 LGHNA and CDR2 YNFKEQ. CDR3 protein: CASSPLAITGSGVNEQFF. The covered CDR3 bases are TGCGCCAGCAGCCCGCTCGCCATCACAGGGTCCGGGGTCAATGAG.

Partial CDR3 DNA: TGTGCCAGCAGCTCCCAGTGGACTAGACAAGAGACC. Amino acids: CASSSQWTRQET. The full CDR3 sequence reads CASSSQWTRQETQYF. The rearrangement uses TRBV7-2 and TRBJ2-5; 7 bases are shared with TRBD2. The DNA ends 3 residues before the CDR3 does, and the rest of the CDR3 is filled in from the germline J gene. This CDR3 has 15 residues. Germline V gene sequence: CDR1 SGHTA, CDR2 FQGNSA. The V gene end was trimmed by 4 bases and the J gene end by 2 bases; junction bases not matched to a gene: 7.

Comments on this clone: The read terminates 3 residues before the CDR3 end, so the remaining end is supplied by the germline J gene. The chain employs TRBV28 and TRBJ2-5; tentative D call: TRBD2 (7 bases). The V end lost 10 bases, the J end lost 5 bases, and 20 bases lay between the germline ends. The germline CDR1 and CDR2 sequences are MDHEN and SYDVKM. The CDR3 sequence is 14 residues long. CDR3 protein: CATPRGAGRETQYF. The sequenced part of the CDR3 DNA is TGTGCCACCCCTCGGGGGGCCGGGAGGGAGACC.

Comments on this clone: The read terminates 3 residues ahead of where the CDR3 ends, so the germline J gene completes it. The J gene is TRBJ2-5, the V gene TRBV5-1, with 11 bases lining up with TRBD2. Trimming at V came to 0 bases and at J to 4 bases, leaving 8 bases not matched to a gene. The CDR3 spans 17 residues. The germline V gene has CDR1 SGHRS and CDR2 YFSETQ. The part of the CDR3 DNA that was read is TGCGCCAGCAGCTTGGCGTCGCTAGCGGGGGGACGAGAGACC. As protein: CASSLASLAGGRET. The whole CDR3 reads CASSLASLAGGRETQYF.